The rows below give T cell receptor beta chains drawn from one sample of a study of blood T cell repertoires in COVID-19. The method was immunoSEQ multiplex PCR; TCRdb's version includes in-frame clones alone and lacks a portion of them. The sample has about 150,000 clones, about nine tenths seen once; the top ten hold about 4.1%. The sample consisted of PBMCs or T cells enriched from blood (not recorded which). The receptors were sampled from a woman in her thirties or forties who had been exposed to COVID-19. CDR3s leave out the opening cysteine and the closing phenylalanine or tryptophan.

v_gene: TRBV4-1
j_gene: TRBJ1-2
len: 12
CDR3aa: ASSQVGQGYGYT

v_gene: TRBV18
j_gene: TRBJ1-2
len: 13
CDR3aa: ASSSTRGGNYGYT

v_gene: TRBV6-6
j_gene: TRBJ1-5
len: 12
CDR3aa: ASSSGQENQPQH

v_gene: TRBV7-6
j_gene: TRBJ2-1
len: 14
CDR3aa: ASSVRLAGDYNEQF

v_gene: TRBV6-6
j_gene: TRBJ1-2
len: 13
CDR3aa: ASSWQDIANYGYT

v_gene: TRBV18
j_gene: TRBJ2-2
len: 14
CDR3aa: ASSPQIQTGTGELF

v_gene: TRBV29-1
j_gene: TRBJ1-1
len: 12
CDR3aa: SVEKGQGGTEAF

v_gene: TRBV11-1
j_gene: TRBJ2-3
len: 14
CDR3aa: ASTSRQDSGAETQY

v_gene: TRBV18
j_gene: TRBJ2-7
len: 13
CDR3aa: ASSPPEGRVNEQY

v_gene: TRBV5-6
j_gene: TRBJ2-4
len: 13
CDR3aa: ASSLRPGDLNIQY

v_gene: TRBV11-3
j_gene: TRBJ2-7
len: 14
CDR3aa: ASSSAGTGIPYEQY

v_gene: TRBV11-2
j_gene: TRBJ2-1
len: 14
CDR3aa: ASSAQTSIKNNEQF

v_gene: TRBV20-1
j_gene: TRBJ1-1
len: 9
CDR3aa: SANMAGEAF

v_gene: TRBV21-1
j_gene: TRBJ1-6
len: 12
CDR3aa: ATSRPRYNSPLH

v_gene: TRBV6-1
j_gene: TRBJ2-7
len: 14
CDR3aa: ASSETSGAPSGEQY

v_gene: TRBV28
j_gene: TRBJ2-2
len: 13
CDR3aa: ASSSPTGNTGELF

v_gene: TRBV18
j_gene: TRBJ1-3
len: 11
CDR3aa: ASSPRSVNTIY

v_gene: TRBV4-1
j_gene: TRBJ2-3
len: 11
CDR3aa: ASSQIGEDTQY

v_gene: TRBV5-6
j_gene: TRBJ1-3
len: 12
CDR3aa: ASSSEVAGNTIY

v_gene: TRBV7-6
j_gene: TRBJ2-3
len: 13
CDR3aa: ASSFERLSTDTQY

v_gene: TRBV27
j_gene: TRBJ2-3
len: 13
CDR3aa: ASSPLQQSTDTQY

v_gene: TRBV6-4
j_gene: TRBJ1-6
len: 14
CDR3aa: ASSNTGDRRYSPLH

v_gene: TRBV9
j_gene: TRBJ2-1
len: 12
CDR3aa: ASSGWGQGNEQF

v_gene: TRBV28
j_gene: TRBJ2-3
len: 14
CDR3aa: ASSFGTGGFIDTQY

v_gene: TRBV7-9
j_gene: TRBJ2-2
len: 10
CDR3aa: ASTLDSGELF

v_gene: TRBV19
j_gene: TRBJ2-1
len: 15
CDR3aa: ASSPRTSGRERNEQF

v_gene: TRBV29-1
j_gene: TRBJ2-5
len: 12
CDR3aa: SVNPTGPGETQY

v_gene: TRBV7-9
j_gene: TRBJ1-2
len: 11
CDR3aa: ASSLPENYGYT

v_gene: TRBV3-1/TRBV3-2
j_gene: TRBJ2-7
len: 13
CDR3aa: ASSQDRGKTYEQY